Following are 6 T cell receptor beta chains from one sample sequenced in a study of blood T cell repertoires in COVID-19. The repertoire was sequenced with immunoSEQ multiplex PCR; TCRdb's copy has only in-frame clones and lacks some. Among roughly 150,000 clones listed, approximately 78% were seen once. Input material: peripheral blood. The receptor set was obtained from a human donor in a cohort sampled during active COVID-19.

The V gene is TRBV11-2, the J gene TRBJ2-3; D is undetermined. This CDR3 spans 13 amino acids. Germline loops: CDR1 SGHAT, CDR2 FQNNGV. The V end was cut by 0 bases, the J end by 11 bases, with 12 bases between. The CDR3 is CASSLESKSWQYF. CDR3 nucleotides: TGTGCCAGCAGCTTAGAGTCTAAGTCCTGGCAGTATTTT.

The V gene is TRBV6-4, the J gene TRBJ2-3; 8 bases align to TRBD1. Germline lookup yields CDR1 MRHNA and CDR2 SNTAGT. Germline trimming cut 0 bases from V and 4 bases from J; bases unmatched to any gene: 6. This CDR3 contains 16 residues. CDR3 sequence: CASSDSMQGASDTQYF. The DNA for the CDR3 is TGTGCCAGCAGTGACTCGATGCAGGGGGCGTCAGATACGCAGTATTTT.

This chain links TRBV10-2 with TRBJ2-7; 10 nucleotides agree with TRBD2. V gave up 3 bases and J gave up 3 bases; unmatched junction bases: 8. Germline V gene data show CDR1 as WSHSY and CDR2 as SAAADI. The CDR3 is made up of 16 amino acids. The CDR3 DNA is TGCGCCAGCAGTGACTCGGTACTAGCGGGGAGCTACGAGCAGTACTTC. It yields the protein CASSDSVLAGSYEQYF.

The CDR3 coding sequence is TGTGCCAGCCAGGCTAACACTGAAGCTTTCTTT. This sequence encodes CASQANTEAFF. V usage is TRBV6-5 and J usage is TRBJ1-1, with D uncertain. The germline CDR1 and CDR2 sequences are MNHEY and SVGAGI. The CDR3 sequence is 11 residues long. V was shortened by 8 bases and J by 2 bases, with 6 bases between the two germline ends.

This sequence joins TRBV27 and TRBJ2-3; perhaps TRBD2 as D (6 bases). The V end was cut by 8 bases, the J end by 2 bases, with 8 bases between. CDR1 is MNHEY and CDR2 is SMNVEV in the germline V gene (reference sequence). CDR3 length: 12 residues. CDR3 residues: CASRENTDTQYF. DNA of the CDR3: TGTGCCAGCCGGGAGAACACAGATACGCAGTATTTT.

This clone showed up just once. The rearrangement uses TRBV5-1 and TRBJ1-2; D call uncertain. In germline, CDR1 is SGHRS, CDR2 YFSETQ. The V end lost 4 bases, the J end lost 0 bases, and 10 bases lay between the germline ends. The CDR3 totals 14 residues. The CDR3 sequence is CASSPMTANYGYTF. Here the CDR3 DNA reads TGCGCCAGCAGCCCTATGACTGCTAACTATGGCTACACCTTC.